This entry is about one T cell receptor (beta chain). This entry belongs to a study of blood T cell repertoires in COVID-19. Study in general: T cells, B-cell-depleted T cells, or PBMCs supplied cDNA or gDNA.

In the authors' methods: How many nucleated cells were present was estimated from reference gene primer amplification. The protocol was immunoSEQ multiplex PCR, while the TCRdb copy is restricted to in-frame clones and leaves out a portion. V and J calls and clone size come straight from that table; D and trimming were deduced from the DNA. The sample includes around 170,000 clones, 84% of them seen just once. Germline CDR1 is SGHAT and CDR2 is FQNNGV. CDR3 size: 13 residues. V trimming: 5 bases; J trimming: 10 bases; junction bases outside the gene matches: 5. This rearrangement joins TRBV11-2 to TRBJ2-3, with TRBD1 identical over 11 bases. This TCR was sampled from a young man with active or convalescent COVID-19. Material for sequencing was peripheral blood. The CDR3 DNA follows: TGTGCCAGCAGCCAGGACAGGGGGCGGGCGCAGTATTTT. Translated: CASSQDRGRAQYF.